This T cell receptor (beta chain) was profiled in a study of shared clonotypes between healthy human individuals. This clone was recorded once. Profiled with immunoSEQ multiplex PCR; TCRdb holds only in-frame clones, not every one. The table includes a few million clones, approximately 92% detected once. Terminally differentiated effector memory CD45RA+ cells were excluded by CCR7 positive selection of CD45RO-negative cells. The CDR3 extends over 15 amino acids. Looked up from germline, CDR1 is MNHEY and CDR2 is SMNVEV (reference sequence). J was trimmed by 4 bases and V by 6 bases; bases with no gene match: 10.

Source material: naive CD8+ T cells from PBMCs. The clonotype originates from a man between 18 and 29 years old in good health. Some clones in this sample may be carry-over from other donors' samples. This chain joins TRBV27 and TRBJ2-3, with TRBD2 identical over 7 bases. The CDR3 is CASSRRDYRPDTQYF. In DNA form, the CDR3 reads TGTGCCAGCAGCCGTAGGGACTACCGGCCAGATACGCAGTATTTT.